This T cell receptor (beta chain) derives from a study of blood T cell repertoires in COVID-19. In the original workflow: Using reference gene primer amplification, nucleated cell counts were estimated. The repertoire was sequenced with immunoSEQ multiplex PCR; TCRdb's copy has only in-frame clones and lacks some. That table furnishes V, J and clone size, whereas the DNA furnished D and trimming. The data hold over 250,000 clones, with 86% observed a single time. Germline V gene sequence: CDR1 SGHVS, CDR2 FNYEAQ. The CDR3 is 13 amino acids. Trimming took off 6 bases at V and 7 bases at J, with 15 bases between the two ends.

The source is a man aged 40-49 years who had recovered from COVID-19. V is TRBV7-6 and J is TRBJ1-1; a weak D match, TRBD1 (5 bases). Sequencing was carried out using peripheral blood. Written as DNA, the CDR3 is TGTGCCAGCAGTCAAGACAGTGCCCATGAAGCTTTCTTT. It codes for CASSQDSAHEAFF.